The 25 T cell receptor beta chains below were found in one sample sequenced in a study of early T cells in non-severe SARS-CoV-2 infection. Using its own MiXCR run on the 5' RACE reads, TCRdb lists one record per CDR3 protein. This repertoire shows 55,000 to 75,000 distinct CDR3 sequences, approximately 9.3% found once; its top ten account for about 1.3%. The sequenced material came from whole blood. These receptors all stem from an adult who was a healthcare worker with PCR-confirmed SARS-CoV-2 infection or an uninfected control (not recorded which).

This clonotype has ten or more counts. The chain has TRBV5-6 and TRBJ2-7; possibly TRBD1 for D (7 bases). The V and J ends lost 4 bases and 3 bases respectively, with 17 bases between them. The CDR3 runs to 15 residues. Germline CDR1 and CDR2: SGHDT and YYEEEE. The CDR3 DNA reads as TGTGCCAGCAGCCTAGGAGGAGGGGGCATCTACGAGCAGTACGTC. It specifies CASSLGGGGIYEQYV.

The chain has TRBV7-2 and TRBJ2-7; TRBD1 agrees at 7 bases. J lost 6 bases, V lost 1 base, and 6 bases had no gene match. Germline V lookup: CDR1 SGHTA, CDR2 FQGNSA. CDR3 size: 14 residues. CDR3 protein: CASSLGRGYGEQYV. The CDR3 region has the DNA TGTGCCAGCAGCTTAGGCAGGGGGTACGGCGAGCAGTACGTC.

The genes are TRBV5-1 and TRBJ1-4; the D gene is possibly TRBD1 (5 bases). This CDR3 spans 16 amino acids. Germline loops: CDR1 SGHRS, CDR2 YFSETQ. V was shortened by 2 bases and J by 3 bases, with 14 bases between the two germline ends. CDR3 amino acids: CASSLGATGSNEKLFF. The DNA for the CDR3 is TGCGCCAGCAGCTTAGGGGCCACGGGCTCTAATGAAAAACTGTTTTTT.

This clonotype turned up a few times. V gene TRBV18 combines with J gene TRBJ1-2, with 8 nucleotides matching TRBD1. This CDR3 region has 15 residues. Germline CDR1 KGHSH, CDR2 LQKENI. Trimming at V came to 0 bases and at J to 7 bases, leaving 7 bases not matched to a gene. The DNA for the CDR3 is TGTGCCAGCTCACCACCCGGGACAGGCCTCTTTGGCTACACCTTC. Protein product: CASSPPGTGLFGYTF.

The rearrangement joins TRBV5-8 to TRBJ1-1; 9 bases agree with TRBD1. The CDR3 runs 15 residues. Germline CDR1 and CDR2: SGHTS and YDEGEE. Trimming took 3 bases from V and 1 from J; bases not matched to a gene: 4. CDR3 bases: TGTGCCAGCAGCTGGGGACAGGGCAAGAACACTGAAGCTTTCTTT. Its translation is CASSWGQGKNTEAFF.

This chain links TRBV14 with TRBJ2-3, with TRBD2 matching 11 bases. This CDR3 has 15 residues. V lost 5 bases and J lost 4; bases outside the gene matches: 5. Germline lookup yields CDR1 SGHDN and CDR2 FVKESK. CDR3 residues: CASSNSGGASDTQYF. The CDR3 coding sequence is TGTGCCAGCAGCAATAGCGGGGGGGCCTCAGATACGCAGTATTTT.

There are a few counts of this clonotype. The V call is TRBV20-1, the J call TRBJ1-4; possibly TRBD1 for D (6 bases). Germline-derived CDR1 and CDR2 are DFQATT and SNEGSKA (reference sequence). The V and J ends lost 0 bases and 10 bases respectively, with 15 bases between them. The CDR3 loop spans 14 amino acids. CDR3 protein: CSARDKREGGKLFF. Here the CDR3 DNA reads TGCAGTGCTAGAGATAAACGGGAAGGGGGAAAACTGTTTTTT.

The chain joins TRBV2 to TRBJ2-5, with a weak D call TRBD2 (6 bases). The CDR3 spans 13 residues. Trimming took 1 base from V and 7 from J, leaving 10 bases between them. Germline lookup yields CDR1 SNHLY and CDR2 FYNNEI. CDR3 loop: CASSEVGGTTQYF. The DNA of the CDR3 is TGTGCCAGCAGTGAAGTTGGCGGGACGACCCAGTACTTC.

This clonotype was counted many times. The chain has TRBV5-4 and TRBJ1-1; D not resolved. The CDR3 sequence is 12 residues long. Trimming stripped 4 bases from V and 0 bases from J, with 4 bases between. From germline, CDR1 is SGHNT and CDR2 YYREEE (reference sequence). The CDR3 region has the DNA TGTGCCAGCAGCGGCATGAACACTGAAGCTTTCTTT. Protein product: CASSGMNTEAFF.

This clonotype has a count of ten or more. The chain uses TRBV12-3 or TRBV12-4 and TRBJ2-5; 9 nucleotides match TRBD1. CDR3 length equals 17 residues. Germline trimming cut 4 bases from V and 3 bases from J; bases unmatched to any gene: 12. The CDR3 loop is CASSSLGTGWWKETQYF. The CDR3 region has the DNA TGTGCCAGCAGTTCCCTGGGGACAGGGTGGTGGAAAGAGACCCAGTACTTC.

The V gene is TRBV7-9, the J gene TRBJ2-3; TRBD1 agrees at 9 bases. Germline V gene sequence: CDR1 SEHNR, CDR2 FQNEAQ (reference sequence). Unmatched junction bases numbered 3, after V lost 5 bases and J lost 0 bases. The CDR3 contains 15 residues. The CDR3 bases are TGTGCCAGCAGCCGGACAGGGGCTAGCACAGATACGCAGTATTTT. This gives the protein CASSRTGASTDTQYF.

This clonotype was detected a few times. This sequence joins TRBV10-3 and TRBJ2-3; D ambiguous. Trimming took off 0 bases at V and 2 bases at J, with 9 bases between the two ends. The CDR3 runs 15 residues. Looked up from germline, CDR1 is ENHRY and CDR2 is SYGVKD. The CDR3 DNA follows: TGTGCCATCAGTGAGTCTCTGGGATTCACAGATACGCAGTATTTT. Amino acids: CAISESLGFTDTQYF.

This clonotype was seen only a few times. The chain combines TRBV9 with TRBJ2-5, with 12 positions matching TRBD2. The CDR3 spans 15 residues. With V trimmed by 3 bases and J by 2 bases, 2 bases remained unmatched. The germline gives CDR1 SGDLS, CDR2 YYNGEE. CDR3 bases: TGTGCCAGCAGCGGAGGACTAGCGGGGCAAGAGACCCAGTACTTC. Its translation: CASSGGLAGQETQYF.

This clonotype was observed at least ten times. J is TRBJ1-1 and V is TRBV12-3 or TRBV12-4; D call uncertain. The ends were cut back, 3 bases at V and 6 bases at J, with 8 bases in the middle. CDR3 length: 12 amino acids. CDR3 region: CASSLFGAEAFF. The CDR3 nucleotides read TGTGCCAGCAGTTTGTTCGGTGCTGAAGCTTTCTTT.

This clonotype was counted between two and nine times. The V gene is TRBV12-3 or TRBV12-4, the J gene TRBJ2-7; possible D gene TRBD1, 6 bases. The CDR3 is made up of 13 amino acids. The V end lost 5 bases, the J end lost 5 bases, and 13 bases lay between the germline ends. The CDR3 is CASSRTGSDEQYV. The CDR3 coding sequence is TGTGCCAGCAGTCGTACAGGGTCCGACGAGCAGTACGTC.

The table lists this clonotype with a few counts. This sequence joins TRBV20-1 and TRBJ2-1; maybe TRBD1 (5 bases). Trimming shortened V by 5 bases and J by 6 bases, and 14 bases separated the two germline ends. Germline assignment: CDR1 DFQATT and CDR2 SNEGSKA (reference sequence). This CDR3 region has 13 residues. The CDR3 DNA sequence: TGCAGTGCTGCGGACACTGGTTTCAATGAGCAGTTCTTC. It is translated as CSAADTGFNEQFF.

CDR3 sequence reads: CSARDRNTGELFF. DNA of the CDR3: TGCAGTGCTCGCGACAGGAACACCGGGGAGCTGTTTTTT. This chain links TRBV20-1 with TRBJ2-2, with D perhaps TRBD1 (5 bases). Trimming took 5 bases from V and 1 from J, leaving 8 bases between them. Germline CDR1 and CDR2: DFQATT and SNEGSKA (reference sequence). The CDR3 runs 13 residues.

At least ten counts were recorded for this clonotype. The rearrangement joins TRBV12-3 or TRBV12-4 to TRBJ1-5; D is unclear. CDR3 length: 12 amino acids. The V end was cut by 4 bases, the J end by 6 bases, with 7 bases between. CDR3 amino acids: CASSWGGQPQHF. DNA of the CDR3: TGTGCCAGCAGTTGGGGTGGTCAGCCCCAGCATTTT.

This clonotype was recorded at least ten times. The J gene is TRBJ1-2, the V gene TRBV20-1; possibly TRBD1 for D (5 bases). Germline CDR1 and CDR2: DFQATT and SNEGSKA (reference sequence). There are 12 residues in the CDR3. The V end was cut by 2 bases, the J end by 4 bases, with 8 bases between. For the CDR3, the DNA is TGCAGTGCTAGATATAGGGGCTATGGCTACACCTTC. Translating it yields CSARYRGYGYTF.

This clonotype has a handful of counts. This chain connects TRBV5-4 to TRBJ1-1, with TRBD1 as a possible D gene (6 bases). V lost 10 bases to trimming and J lost 4 bases, with 29 bases between them. This CDR3 spans 17 amino acids. The germline V gene has CDR1 SGHNT and CDR2 YYREEE (reference sequence). The CDR3 here is CAFSDALGGQGPTEAFF. CDR3 bases: TGTGCCTTCTCCGACGCACTGGGGGGGCAGGGCCCCACTGAAGCTTTCTTT.

This clonotype turned up a few times. This chain uses TRBV18 with TRBJ2-5; D gene unclear. The CDR3 length is 14 residues. V was cut by 6 bases and J by 2 bases, with 13 bases left in between. The germline gives CDR1 KGHSH, CDR2 LQKENI. The CDR3 DNA sequence: TGTGCCAGCTCGCCCCTCGGAAAACAAGAGACCCAGTACTTC. Protein product: CASSPLGKQETQYF.

The chain couples TRBV5-1 to TRBJ1-6; 7 bases fit TRBD1. Germline V lookup: CDR1 SGHRS, CDR2 YFSETQ. J lost 5 bases, V lost 0 bases, and 5 bases had no gene match. This CDR3 region has 16 residues. DNA for the CDR3: TGCGCCAGCAGCTTGGAAGGCAGGGGGGATAATTCACCCCTCCACTTT. Translation gives CASSLEGRGDNSPLHF.

The V call is TRBV27, the J call TRBJ2-2; D remains unclear. CDR3 length: 15 residues. CDR1 is MNHEY, CDR2 SMNVEV, per germline (reference sequence). Trimming shortened V by 5 bases and J by 3 bases, and 13 bases separated the two germline ends. CDR3 sequence: CASSGPAVDTGELFF. CDR3 nucleotide sequence: TGTGCCAGCAGTGGACCGGCCGTGGACACCGGGGAGCTGTTTTTT.

This clonotype was detected ten times or more. The CDR3 loop is CASSPKIRENIQYF. CDR3 nucleotides: TGTGCCAGCAGCCCCAAAATACGGGAAAACATTCAGTACTTC. The gene calls are TRBV5-4 and TRBJ2-4; D gene unclear. Germline values: CDR1 SGHNT, CDR2 YYREEE (reference sequence). The CDR3 length is 14 residues. V was pared by 4 bases and J by 5 bases, with 13 bases between. Supplemented by reference TRBV5-4 and TRBJ2-4, the full variable domain reads ETGVTQSPTHLIKTRGQQVTLRCSSQSGHNTVSWYQQALGQGPQFIFQYYREEENGRGNFPPRFSGLQFPNYSSELNVNALELDDSALYLCASSPKIRENIQYFGAGTRLSVL.

This clonotype was observed a few times. V usage is TRBV12-3 or TRBV12-4 and J usage is TRBJ1-3; no clear D. The V end lost 7 bases, the J end lost 0 bases, and 13 bases lay between the germline ends. The CDR3 runs 15 residues. The CDR3, as DNA: TGTGCCAGCACTGGAGGACCGAACTCTGGAAACACCATATATTTT. Protein: CASTGGPNSGNTIYF.